These 3 T cell receptor beta chains originate from one sample sequenced in a study of PD-L1 blockade in urothelial cancer. The sample's time point: pretreatment peripheral blood. Clones were read by immunoSEQ multiplex PCR, and TCRdb kept only the in-frame ones, dropping some. The sample shows 80,000 to 90,000 clones, over 75% of them seen only once. The input for sequencing was PBMCs, taken around atezolizumab (anti-PD-L1) treatment. These receptors were taken from a man between 60 and 75 years old with urothelial cancer.

The chain employs TRBV11-2 and TRBJ2-2, with 9 bases matching TRBD1. This CDR3 is built from 16 residues. Germline CDR1 is SGHAT and CDR2 is FQNNGV. Trimming at V came to 4 bases and at J to 2 bases, leaving 5 bases not matched to a gene. The CDR3 loop reads CASSYGDRANTGELFF. Written as DNA, the CDR3 is TGTGCCAGCAGCTACGGGGACAGGGCCAACACCGGGGAGCTGTTTTTT.

This sequence joins TRBV7-3 and TRBJ2-1; 11 bases align to TRBD2. CDR1 is SGHTA and CDR2 is FQGTGA in the germline V gene. Trimming took 1 base from V and 10 from J; bases not matched to a gene: 9. The CDR3 has 16 amino acids. The chain's CDR3 is CASSLSGSGGVGEQFF. The DNA of the CDR3 is TGTGCCAGCAGCTTAAGTGGTAGCGGGGGGGTTGGGGAGCAGTTCTTC.

The chain is built from TRBV11-3 and TRBJ2-6; D is unresolved. The CDR3 covers 15 residues. Germline values: CDR1 SGHNT, CDR2 YENEEA. Trimming took off 6 bases at V and 0 bases at J, with 9 bases between the two ends. The CDR3 DNA follows: TGTGCCAGCAGGTCTCCGGTCTCTGGGGCCAACGTCCTGACTTTC. Translating it yields CASRSPVSGANVLTF.